Shown below are 30 T cell receptor beta chains from a single sample sequenced in a study of control samples from healthy donors and cancer patients. The protocol was immunoSEQ multiplex PCR, while the TCRdb copy is restricted to in-frame clones and leaves out a portion. Among over 75,000 clones listed, roughly 78% were seen once. The sample comprised blood. These receptors originate from a man aged 55-75 years in good health.

The chain links TRBV28 to TRBJ1-5, with a possible D match to TRBD1 (5 bases). The CDR3 length is 14 residues. CDR1 MDHEN and CDR2 SYDVKM come from the germline V gene. The germline V and J ends were trimmed by 7 bases and 4 bases, with 14 bases remaining between them. The CDR3 nucleotides are TGTGCCAGCACCCTTCCAGGGTCTAATCAGCCCCAGCATTTT. It translates to CASTLPGSNQPQHF.

The chain couples TRBV19 to TRBJ2-4; perhaps D is TRBD1 or TRBD2 (5 bases each). The ends were cut back, 4 bases at V and 0 bases at J, with 13 bases in the middle. The CDR3 has 16 amino acids. Germline V gene lookup returns CDR1 LNHDA and CDR2 SQIVND (reference sequence). The CDR3 nucleotides read TGTGCCAGTAGTAGAACCAGGGACCTAGCCAAAAACATTCAGTACTTC. This translates into CASSRTRDLAKNIQYF.

This clone was counted a single time. V usage is TRBV19 and J usage is TRBJ2-7; 9 bases map to TRBD2. Germline-derived CDR1 and CDR2 are LNHDA and SQIVND (reference sequence). V lost 5 bases and J lost 0; bases outside the gene matches: 5. This CDR3 contains 15 residues. CDR3 in amino acids: CASSLRTSDSYEQYF. The CDR3 DNA is TGTGCCAGTAGTCTTCGGACTAGCGACTCCTACGAGCAGTACTTC.

The J gene is TRBJ2-3, the V gene TRBV3-1 (or the pseudogene TRBV3-2); 8 bases line up with TRBD2. This CDR3 spans 16 amino acids. V dropped 8 bases and J dropped 7; count of bases not matched to a gene: 17. From germline, CDR1 is LGHDT and CDR2 YNNKEL (reference sequence). CDR3 DNA sequence: TGTGCCAGCTCCCTTGGGCGGGGGGCCGCCCTGAATACGCAGTATTTT. Translation gives CASSLGRGAALNTQYF.

This clone was recorded many times. The chain recombines TRBV4-2 with TRBJ2-1; D is uncertain. Germline V gene lookup returns CDR1 LGHNA and CDR2 YNFKEQ. Trimming cost V 0 bases and J 10 bases, with 13 bases left between them. This CDR3 has 14 amino acids. The CDR3 DNA follows: TGTGCCAGCAGCCAAGATCACGGTGGGCGGGAGCAGTTCTTC. It translates to CASSQDHGGREQFF.

The chain recombines TRBV24-1 with TRBJ2-1, with D uncertain. CDR3 length: 14 amino acids. Per the germline V gene, CDR1 is KGHDR and CDR2 is SFDVKD. Trimming cost V 5 bases and J 1 base, with 8 bases left between them. The CDR3 region has the DNA TGTGCCACCAGTGGAGAACATTCCTACAATGAGCAGTTCTTC. The encoded protein is CATSGEHSYNEQFF.

The chain carries TRBV19 and TRBJ1-6; D remains ambiguous. CDR1 and CDR2 (germline): LNHDA, SQIVND (reference sequence). Trimming took off 5 bases at V and 2 bases at J, with 7 bases between the two ends. CDR3 length equals 14 residues. The CDR3 bases are TGTGCCAGTAGTTCTGGCACCTATAATTCACCCCTCCACTTT. It codes for CASSSGTYNSPLHF.

V is TRBV6-4 and J is TRBJ1-6; no firm D call. The germline V and J ends were trimmed by 2 bases and 10 bases, with 12 bases remaining between them. The CDR3 length is 14 residues. In germline, CDR1 is MRHNA, CDR2 SNTAGT. The CDR3 region is CASSDEGYRSPLHF. DNA for the CDR3: TGTGCCAGCAGTGACGAGGGTTATCGGTCACCCCTCCACTTT.

The chain links TRBV2 to TRBJ2-2; D may be TRBD2 (6 bases). This CDR3 contains 14 residues. V was pared by 4 bases and J by 5 bases, with 11 bases between. CDR1 and CDR2 (germline): SNHLY, FYNNEI. The CDR3 spells CASSVGAGTGELFF. Written as DNA, the CDR3 is TGTGCCAGCAGTGTTGGGGCGGGGACCGGGGAGCTGTTTTTT.

The rearrangement joins TRBV19 to TRBJ1-1, with D tentatively TRBD1 (6 bases). The CDR3 runs 12 residues. The germline gives CDR1 LNHDA, CDR2 SQIVND (reference sequence). The V and J ends lost 5 bases and 11 bases respectively, with 15 bases between them. The CDR3 nucleotides are TGTGCCAGTAGTCTCCGTACAGGGCCGGCTTTCTTT. This codes for CASSLRTGPAFF.

By sample fraction, this clone is medium-sized. V and J are TRBV4-1 and TRBJ2-7; D gene ambiguous. Germline CDR1 MGHRA, CDR2 YSYEKL. V shed 1 base and J shed 3 bases, with 13 bases lying between them. The CDR3 contains 15 residues. This chain's CDR3 is CASSQGVSFDYEQYF. CDR3 nucleotides: TGCGCCAGCAGCCAAGGCGTCTCTTTCGACTACGAGCAGTACTTC.

The gene calls are TRBV3-1 (or the pseudogene TRBV3-2) and TRBJ1-2; D is unclear. Germline assignment: CDR1 LGHDT and CDR2 YNNKEL (reference sequence). V lost 1 base, J lost 8 bases, and 14 bases lay in between. The CDR3 sequence is 14 residues long. The CDR3 DNA sequence: TGTGCCAGCAGCCAAGGAGGCAGCTCAGAAGGCTACACCTTC. Translating it yields CASSQGGSSEGYTF.

This clone occurred a few times. The genes are TRBV6-6 and TRBJ1-5; 9 bases align to TRBD1. Germline-derived CDR1 and CDR2 are MNHNY and SVGAGI (reference sequence). The CDR3 sequence is 15 residues long. J lost 1 base, V lost 5 bases, and 3 bases had no gene match. The CDR3 here is CASSPGTGSNQPQHF. The CDR3 DNA reads TGTGCCAGCAGTCCCGGGACAGGGAGCAATCAGCCCCAGCATTTT.

The gene calls are TRBV18 and TRBJ2-7, with 7 bases that match TRBD1. V gave up 2 bases and J gave up 4 bases; unmatched junction bases: 2. The CDR3 loop spans 13 amino acids. The germline gives CDR1 KGHSH, CDR2 LQKENI. CDR3 loop: CASSPDRVYEQYF. In nucleotides, the CDR3 is TGTGCCAGCTCACCAGACAGGGTGTACGAGCAGTACTTC.

The chain couples TRBV2 to TRBJ1-1; possible D gene TRBD1, 6 bases. Trimming took off 4 bases at V and 4 bases at J, with 16 bases between the two ends. CDR1 and CDR2 (germline): SNHLY, FYNNEI. This CDR3 has 15 residues. The CDR3: CASSVRGQGGTEAFF. CDR3 DNA: TGTGCCAGCAGTGTAAGAGGGCAAGGGGGCACTGAAGCTTTCTTT.

The J gene is TRBJ2-7, the V gene TRBV28; D is possibly TRBD1 (6 bases). Germline V gives CDR1 MDHEN, CDR2 SYDVKM. V lost 7 bases and J lost 5, with 15 bases in between. The CDR3 runs to 13 residues. The CDR3 DNA sequence: TGTGCCAGCACAACAGGGCTAAGGAACGAGCAGTACTTC. It yields the protein CASTTGLRNEQYF.

This rearrangement joins TRBV28 to TRBJ2-7; D is uncertain. Between the trimmed V and J ends, which lost 1 base and 3 bases, there was a span of 25 bases. Germline CDR1 reads MDHEN; CDR2 reads SYDVKM. This CDR3 has 19 amino acids. CDR3 bases: TGTGCCAGCAGTTTATATGGTGCATATATAACCAACACATACTACGAGCAGTACTTC. This encodes CASSLYGAYITNTYYEQYF. Variable domain in full (rest from reference TRBV28 and TRBJ2-7): DVKVTQSSRYLVKRTGEKVFLECVQDMDHENMFWYRQDPGLGLRLIYFSYDVKMKEKGDIPEGYSVSREKKERFSLILESASTNQTSMYLCASSLYGAYITNTYYEQYFGPGTRLTVT.

The J gene is TRBJ2-3, the V gene TRBV19; D call uncertain. Germline CDR1 and CDR2: LNHDA and SQIVND (reference sequence). V was cut by 0 bases and J by 3 bases, with 13 bases left in between. This CDR3 has 16 residues. CDR3 residues: CASSIETPVRTDTQYF. In DNA, the CDR3 is TGTGCCAGTAGTATAGAAACACCGGTCCGGACAGATACGCAGTATTTT.

V is TRBV24-1 and J is TRBJ1-1; 7 nucleotides align to TRBD1. CDR1 KGHDR and CDR2 SFDVKD come from the germline V gene. Trimming at V came to 4 bases and at J to 3 bases, leaving 7 bases not matched to a gene. This CDR3 is built from 15 residues. Here the CDR3 DNA reads TGTGCCACCAGTGAAAGGGACAGCCGGGACACTGAAGCTTTCTTT. Its protein product is CATSERDSRDTEAFF.

The chain uses TRBV11-2 and TRBJ1-6; D is unclear. Per the germline V gene, CDR1 is SGHAT and CDR2 is FQNNGV. The CDR3 contains 18 residues. Trimming took off 0 bases at V and 2 bases at J, with 14 bases between the two ends. The CDR3 nucleotides read TGTGCCAGCAGCTTAGAAGTCGCGGGAAGCGCCTATAATTCACCCCTCCACTTT. Its translation is CASSLEVAGSAYNSPLHF.

This rearrangement joins TRBV6-1 to TRBJ1-5, with a possible D match to TRBD1 (5 bases). The V gene's germline CDR1 is MNHNS and CDR2 SASEGT. The CDR3 spans 15 residues. With 2 bases removed from V and 0 bases from J, the gap between germline ends came to 8 bases. Written as DNA, the CDR3 is TGTGCCAGCAGTGAAAGCAGGGCTAGCAATCAGCCCCAGCATTTT. It yields the protein CASSESRASNQPQHF.

The table lists this clone with a few counts. V gene TRBV18 combines with J gene TRBJ2-7; D is undetermined. The CDR3 extends over 13 amino acids. CDR1 and CDR2 from the germline V gene are KGHSH and LQKENI. With 2 bases removed from V and 5 bases from J, the gap between germline ends came to 10 bases. This CDR3 reads CASSPGPKNEQYF. The CDR3 DNA is TGTGCCAGCTCACCAGGGCCGAAGAACGAGCAGTACTTC.

The chain links TRBV7-6 to TRBJ1-5, with D tentatively TRBD1 (5 bases). Germline V gene sequence: CDR1 SGHVS, CDR2 FNYEAQ. The V and J ends lost 5 bases and 3 bases respectively, with 17 bases between them. The CDR3 runs 16 residues. Written as DNA, the CDR3 is TGTGCCAGCAGCGTTGGAGGGGCAGGGACCAATCAGCCCCAGCATTTT. Translated, it gives CASSVGGAGTNQPQHF.

This clone has a single count. The V gene is TRBV5-4, the J gene TRBJ1-3, with a tentative D call TRBD1 (5 bases). V lost 4 bases and J lost 0, with 14 bases in between. The CDR3 length is 16 residues. Germline V lookup: CDR1 SGHNT, CDR2 YYREEE (reference sequence). The CDR3 loop reads CASSAQQDRSGNTIYF. The CDR3 DNA follows: TGTGCCAGCAGCGCCCAACAGGACCGCTCTGGAAACACCATATATTTT.

This clone was seen just once. The chain has TRBV2 and TRBJ2-6; D is ambiguous. Trimming took 7 bases from V and 0 from J, leaving 7 bases between them. The length of the CDR3 is 14 residues. Per germline, CDR1 SNHLY and CDR2 FYNNEI. CDR3 nucleotide sequence: TGTGCCAGCACCGGGCGCTCTGGGGCCAACGTCCTGACTTTC. Translating it yields CASTGRSGANVLTF.

CDR3 residues: CAIHRAAGVGGYTF. In DNA form, the CDR3 reads TGTGCTATACACAGGGCCGCGGGAGTGGGTGGCTACACCTTC. The rearrangement links TRBV30 to TRBJ1-2; perhaps TRBD1 as D (6 bases). Germline V CDR1 and CDR2: GTSNPN, SVGIG (reference sequence). CDR3 length: 14 residues.

CDR3 residues: CASSSSGGRGTDTQYF. The CDR3 region has the DNA TGTGCCAGCAGTTCGTCAGGGGGGCGCGGAACAGATACGCAGTATTTT. V is TRBV28 and J is TRBJ2-3; the D gene is possibly TRBD1 (7 bases). The length of the CDR3 is 16 residues. Germline CDR1 is MDHEN and CDR2 is SYDVKM. Trimming took off 4 bases at V and 3 bases at J, with 17 bases between the two ends.

The V gene is TRBV6-5, the J gene TRBJ1-2; 8 positions agree with TRBD1. The CDR3 has 14 amino acids. Trimming removed 8 bases from V and 7 bases from J; junction bases left unmatched: 12. Per the germline V gene, CDR1 is MNHEY and CDR2 is SVGAGI. This chain's CDR3 is CASGPDRAGFGYTF. In nucleotides, the CDR3 is TGTGCCAGCGGGCCGGACAGGGCGGGTTTTGGCTACACCTTC.

The CDR3 spells CASSTRLAGDEQFF. The CDR3 nucleotides read TGCGCCAGCAGCACCAGACTAGCGGGGGATGAGCAGTTCTTC. V is TRBV5-1 and J is TRBJ2-1; 12 nucleotides align to TRBD2. Germline-derived CDR1 and CDR2 are SGHRS and YFSETQ. V shed 4 bases, J shed 8 bases, and the junction held 4 bases outside the gene matches. The CDR3 is 14 residues long.

This clone is a singleton in its sample. The chain couples TRBV10-3 to TRBJ2-3, with D possibly TRBD1 on 6 matching bases. V gave up 8 bases and J gave up 2 bases, with 14 bases separating them. The CDR3 contains 14 residues. Per the germline V gene, CDR1 is ENHRY and CDR2 is SYGVKD. The CDR3 DNA reads TGTGCCATCGGAGGACAGACCTACACAGATACGCAGTATTTT. Protein product: CAIGGQTYTDTQYF.